The 32 T cell receptor beta chains below were found in one sample sequenced in a study of cytomegalovirus exposure and HLA in healthy donors (dated by TCRdb to the late 2010s). The method behind the library was the immunoSEQ multiplex PCR assay. A mixture of 60 forward primers for TCR Vbeta segments and 13 reverse primers for TCR Jbeta segments was used in the multiplex PCR. The source is immuneACCESS, and TCRdb retained only in-frame sequences with V and J called. Part of the clones is not carried over; for the studies checked, unresolved V genes explain less than half of this, and the remainder is unexplained. The sample records more than 70,000 clones, approximately 80% of which are singletons. More than 5% of the sample is held by the ten biggest clonotypes. Sequenced input: PBMCs. The receptors shown here come from a man aged 30 to 39 in good health and CMV-seropositive.

The chain uses TRBV30 and TRBJ2-1, with TRBD2 identical over 7 bases. CDR1 and CDR2 (germline): GTSNPN, SVGIG (reference sequence). CDR3 length equals 16 residues. Unmatched junction bases numbered 5, after V lost 0 bases and J lost 0 bases. CDR3 in amino acids: CAWSVLAASSYNEQFF. The CDR3 DNA follows: TGTGCCTGGAGTGTTCTAGCGGCTAGCTCCTACAATGAGCAGTTCTTC. Full variable domain (outside the CDR3, taken from reference TRBV30 and TRBJ2-1): SQTIHQWPATLVQPVGSPLSLECTVEGTSNPNLYWYRQAAGRGLQLLFYSVGIGQISSEVPQNLSASRPQDRQFILSSKKLLLSDSGFYLCAWSVLAASSYNEQFFGPGTRLTVL.

Worth noting for this clone: This sample includes further DNA sequences coding for the same CDR3. This sequence joins TRBV7-9 and TRBJ1-2; TRBD1 is a possible D gene (5 bases). Trimming pared 5 bases from V and 4 bases from J, leaving 14 bases between. Per the germline V gene, CDR1 is SEHNR and CDR2 is FQNEAQ (reference sequence). This CDR3 has 14 amino acids. The CDR3 DNA is TGTGCCAGCAGCCATGCCGACAGTTCCTATGGCTACACCTTC. Translated, it gives CASSHADSSYGYTF.

This clone was observed a few times. The chain combines TRBV19 with TRBJ2-6; perhaps TRBD1 as D (6 bases). The V end lost 4 bases, the J end lost 0 bases, and 13 bases lay between the germline ends. The CDR3 sequence is 17 residues long. The germline gives CDR1 LNHDA, CDR2 SQIVND (reference sequence). CDR3 nucleotide sequence: TGTGCCAGTAGTACCTACAGGGATTACTCTGGGGCCAACGTCCTGACTTTC. Amino acid sequence: CASSTYRDYSGANVLTF.

This rearrangement joins TRBV11-2 to TRBJ2-7; 7 nucleotides align to TRBD1. The CDR3 runs 14 residues. The J segment lost 2 bases and the V segment lost 1 base, leaving 2 bases of the junction unmatched. CDR1 is SGHAT and CDR2 is FQNNGV in the germline V gene. DNA of the CDR3: TGTGCCAGCAGCTTAGGCGACAGGGCCTACGAGCAGTACGTC. This encodes CASSLGDRAYEQYV.

V and J are TRBV4-2 and TRBJ2-2, with 10 nucleotides matching TRBD1. The V segment lost 8 bases and the J segment 1 base; nucleotides outside the gene matches: 7. The CDR3 extends over 16 amino acids. The germline CDR1 and CDR2 sequences are LGHNA and YNFKEQ. The CDR3 reads CASDQGTGENTGELFF. The CDR3, as DNA: TGTGCCAGCGATCAAGGGACAGGGGAGAACACCGGGGAGCTGTTTTTT.

This clone was counted a single time. This chain connects TRBV2 to TRBJ2-7, with a possible D match to TRBD2 (5 bases). CDR3 length: 15 amino acids. The V gene lost 4 bases and the J gene lost 2 bases, with 15 bases spanning the gap. Germline CDR1 SNHLY, CDR2 FYNNEI. The CDR3 DNA sequence: TGTGCCAGCAGTGCGTGGGAAGACGGGACCTACGAGCAGTACTTC. Translated, it gives CASSAWEDGTYEQYF.

This chain links TRBV7-2 with TRBJ2-3, with TRBD2 as a possible D gene (6 bases). V dropped 3 bases and J dropped 2 bases, with 12 bases sitting between them. This CDR3 region has 15 residues. Germline loops: CDR1 SGHTA, CDR2 FQGNSA. The CDR3 loop is CASSFSGLYTDTQYF. CDR3 bases: TGTGCCAGCAGCTTCTCGGGACTCTACACAGATACGCAGTATTTT.

At least ten counts were recorded for this clone. The chain is built from TRBV5-1 and TRBJ2-7; TRBD1 aligns across 7 bases. The junction had 5 bases not matched to a gene; V was cut back by 0 bases and J by 2 bases. The CDR3 spans 15 residues. Germline V gene sequence: CDR1 SGHRS, CDR2 YFSETQ. CDR3 region: CASSLAGTVAYEQYF. DNA of the CDR3: TGCGCCAGCAGCTTGGCTGGGACAGTAGCCTACGAGCAGTACTTC.

The gene calls are TRBV5-1 and TRBJ2-7, with a tentative D call TRBD2 (6 bases). This CDR3 is 13 amino acids long. Germline V gene data show CDR1 as SGHRS and CDR2 as YFSETQ. The V end lost 2 bases, the J end lost 7 bases, and 13 bases lay between the germline ends. The CDR3 DNA follows: TGCGCCAGCAGCTTCGGGGCGGGGTGGGAGCAGTACTTC. Protein sequence: CASSFGAGWEQYF.

CDR3 residues: CASSSQGSNQPQHF. The CDR3 region has the DNA TGTGCCAGCAGCTCCCAGGGTAGCAATCAGCCCCAGCATTTT. This chain uses TRBV7-2 with TRBJ1-5; possibly TRBD1 for D (5 bases). There are 14 residues in the CDR3. The V end lost 4 bases, the J end lost 0 bases, and 7 bases lay between the germline ends. Germline CDR1 reads SGHTA; CDR2 reads FQGNSA. The whole variable domain, remainder taken from reference TRBV7-2 and TRBJ1-5, is GAGVSQSPSNKVTEKGKDVELRCDPISGHTALYWYRQSLGQGLEFLIYFQGNSAPDKSGLPSDRFSAERTGGSVSTLTIQRTQQEDSAVYLCASSSQGSNQPQHFGDGTRLSIL.

The V call is TRBV30, the J call TRBJ1-4; maybe TRBD1 (5 bases). The germline CDR1 and CDR2 sequences are GTSNPN and SVGIG (reference sequence). CDR3 length equals 15 residues. The germline V and J ends were trimmed by 2 bases and 0 bases, with 10 bases remaining between them. The CDR3 protein is CAWSPGMATNEKLFF. The CDR3 nucleotides are TGTGCCTGGAGTCCAGGGATGGCAACTAATGAAAAACTGTTTTTT.

This clone was recorded a few times. This chain uses TRBV4-2 with TRBJ1-2, with D tentatively TRBD1 (6 bases). The CDR3 totals 15 residues. Germline V gene sequence: CDR1 LGHNA, CDR2 YNFKEQ. Trimming cost V 3 bases and J 4 bases, with 15 bases left between them. This CDR3 is CASSQAGQTTYGYTF. CDR3 bases: TGTGCCAGCAGCCAGGCTGGACAGACAACCTATGGCTACACCTTC.

This clone was seen a single time. The chain carries TRBV7-2 and TRBJ1-2; D is undetermined. Trimming took off 6 bases at V and 6 bases at J, with 14 bases between the two ends. CDR3 length equals 13 residues. The germline CDR1 and CDR2 sequences are SGHTA and FQGNSA. CDR3 DNA sequence: TGTGCCAGCAGTGATCTTTCCAGGCATGGCTACACCTTC. This translates into CASSDLSRHGYTF. Based on the CDR3 plus reference TRBV7-2 and TRBJ1-2, the full variable domain is GAGVSQSPSNKVTEKGKDVELRCDPISGHTALYWYRQSLGQGLEFLIYFQGNSAPDKSGLPSDRFSAERTGGSVSTLTIQRTQQEDSAVYLCASSDLSRHGYTFGSGTRLTVV.

The CDR3 is CAWSSYGYEQYF. CDR3 in DNA: TGTGCCTGGAGTTCTTACGGCTACGAGCAGTACTTC. This chain connects TRBV30 to TRBJ2-7, with D uncertain. Germline loops: CDR1 GTSNPN, CDR2 SVGIG (reference sequence). Trimming stripped 2 bases from V and 3 bases from J, with 8 bases between. This CDR3 region has 12 residues.

J is TRBJ1-2 and V is TRBV29-1; D remains ambiguous. CDR1 is SQVTM, CDR2 ANQGSEA, per germline. This CDR3 spans 11 amino acids. Trimming removed 4 bases from V and 2 bases from J, with 5 bases in between. CDR3 nucleotide sequence: TGCAGCGTTGCGGGGAACTATGGCTACACCTTC. It is translated as CSVAGNYGYTF.

The V gene is TRBV11-2, the J gene TRBJ1-2; D remains unclear. Germline V gene sequence: CDR1 SGHAT, CDR2 FQNNGV. The CDR3 loop spans 15 amino acids. Trimming took off 4 bases at V and 0 bases at J, with 12 bases between the two ends. The CDR3 loop reads CASSSPPDTNYGYTF. CDR3 nucleotides: TGTGCCAGCAGCTCACCCCCTGACACTAACTATGGCTACACCTTC.

The chain employs TRBV30 and TRBJ2-7, with a possible D match to TRBD1 (6 bases). Germline V gene data show CDR1 as GTSNPN and CDR2 as SVGIG (reference sequence). The V gene lost 1 base and the J gene lost 7 bases, with 8 bases spanning the gap. The CDR3 runs 11 residues. In nucleotides, the CDR3 is TGTGCCTGGAGTGACAGGGTTGAGCAGTACTTC. Translating gives CAWSDRVEQYF.

The rearrangement links TRBV5-4 to TRBJ2-1; 9 bases fit TRBD1. Germline assignment: CDR1 SGHNT and CDR2 YYREEE (reference sequence). This CDR3 comprises 15 residues. J was trimmed by 8 bases and V by 1 base; bases with no gene match: 7. The CDR3 DNA reads TGTGCCAGCAGCTTGTTGGGACAGGGTAGGGATGAGCAGTTCTTC. Translating it yields CASSLLGQGRDEQFF.

This chain joins TRBV5-1 and TRBJ2-3; 9 bases agree with TRBD1. CDR3 length: 15 amino acids. The V and J ends lost 4 bases and 4 bases, in that order; junction bases with no gene match: 7. Germline assignment: CDR1 SGHRS and CDR2 YFSETQ. CDR3 nucleotide sequence: TGCGCCAGCAGCCAGGGGACAGGGAATCCAGATACGCAGTATTTT. Translation: CASSQGTGNPDTQYF.

This clone was observed a handful of times. V is TRBV6-5 and J is TRBJ1-1, with 8 nucleotides matching TRBD1. The V segment lost 8 bases and the J segment 5 bases; nucleotides outside the gene matches: 7. This CDR3 is 13 amino acids long. The germline CDR1 and CDR2 sequences are MNHEY and SVGAGI. Written as DNA, the CDR3 is TGTGCCAGCCTAGACAGGGGCTGGACTGAAGCTTTCTTT. Translating gives CASLDRGWTEAFF.

This rearrangement joins TRBV2 to TRBJ2-7; D call uncertain. Germline V gives CDR1 SNHLY, CDR2 FYNNEI. The CDR3 consists of 11 residues. V lost 7 bases to trimming and J lost 8 bases, with 12 bases between them. CDR3 residues: CASTPSQKQYF. The CDR3 coding sequence is TGTGCCAGCACCCCTAGTCAGAAGCAGTACTTC. Using reference TRBV2 and TRBJ2-7 for the parts outside the CDR3, the full variable domain is EPEVTQTPSHQVTQMGQEVILRCVPISNHLYFYWYRQILGQKVEFLVSFYNNEISEKSEIFDDQFSVERPDGSNFTLKIRSTKLEDSAMYFCASTPSQKQYFGPGTRLTVT.

This chain links TRBV27 with TRBJ2-2; 7 nucleotides agree with TRBD2. Germline V gives CDR1 MNHEY, CDR2 SMNVEV (reference sequence). The junction had 7 bases not matched to a gene; V was cut back by 5 bases and J by 7 bases. The CDR3 runs 14 residues. The CDR3 nucleotides read TGTGCCAGCAGTCCGACCACTAGCGTCGGGGAGCTGTTTTTT. Translating it yields CASSPTTSVGELFF.

This chain connects TRBV7-2 to TRBJ2-2; D is perhaps TRBD1 (6 bases). Trimming cost V 2 bases and J 2 bases, with 12 bases left between them. CDR3 length: 16 residues. Looked up from germline, CDR1 is SGHTA and CDR2 is FQGNSA. The CDR3 sequence: CASSLLYRDNTGELFF. Written as DNA, the CDR3 is TGTGCCAGCAGCTTATTGTACAGGGATAACACCGGGGAGCTGTTTTTT.

The V and J genes are TRBV30 and TRBJ2-3; 11 bases match TRBD2. This CDR3 is 15 amino acids long. With 4 bases clipped from V and 7 bases from J, the junction kept 10 bases outside the gene matches. Germline V lookup: CDR1 GTSNPN, CDR2 SVGIG (reference sequence). CDR3 sequence: CAWMLAGGPKHTQYF. The CDR3, as DNA: TGTGCCTGGATGTTAGCGGGAGGGCCGAAACATACGCAGTATTTT.

This chain uses TRBV18 with TRBJ2-1; TRBD2 matches at 13 bases. CDR3 length: 17 amino acids. V lost 6 bases to trimming and J lost 5 bases; unmatched junction nucleotides: 10. Germline assignment: CDR1 KGHSH and CDR2 LQKENI. CDR3 coding DNA: TGTGCCAGCTCGTACTGGACTAGCGGGAGCCTCAACAATGAGCAGTTCTTC. Protein: CASSYWTSGSLNNEQFF. The variable domain in full, completed from reference TRBV18 and TRBJ2-1, reads NAGVMQNPRHLVRRRGQEARLRCSPMKGHSHVYWYRQLPEEGLKFMVYLQKENIIDESGMPKERFSAEFPKEGPSILRIQQVVRGDSAAYFCASSYWTSGSLNNEQFFGPGTRLTVL.

The rearrangement joins TRBV30 to TRBJ1-6, with D possibly matching TRBD1 (6 bases). The V end lost 7 bases, the J end lost 10 bases, and 17 bases lay between the germline ends. This CDR3 has 13 amino acids. Germline lookup yields CDR1 GTSNPN and CDR2 SVGIG (reference sequence). CDR3 sequence reads: CASQLSRGSPLHF. CDR3 bases: TGTGCCTCGCAGCTGTCTAGGGGGTCACCCCTCCACTTT.

The sample holds one count of this clone. V and J are TRBV30 and TRBJ2-1, with TRBD1 matching over 7 bases. The CDR3 loop spans 15 amino acids. CDR1 and CDR2 (germline): GTSNPN, SVGIG (reference sequence). V lost 2 bases, J lost 2 bases, and 6 bases stayed unmatched. CDR3 nucleotides: TGTGCCTGGAGTAGAACAGGGGTCCCCTACAATGAGCAGTTCTTC. As protein: CAWSRTGVPYNEQFF.

The chain recombines TRBV11-3 with TRBJ2-2, with a tentative D call TRBD2 (5 bases). Germline CDR1 is SGHNT and CDR2 is YENEEA. The CDR3 is made up of 15 amino acids. Trimming shortened V by 0 bases and J by 7 bases, and 12 bases separated the two germline ends. The CDR3 DNA follows: TGTGCCAGCAGCTTAGACCCTAGTCGGGGCGGGGAGCTGTTTTTT. Encoded protein: CASSLDPSRGGELFF.

This clone was picked up a small number of times. The chain employs TRBV28 and TRBJ1-1; D not certain. The CDR3 totals 13 residues. Trimming removed 3 bases at V and 0 bases at J, with 5 bases between. Germline values: CDR1 MDHEN, CDR2 SYDVKM. This chain's CDR3 is CASSLQMNTEAFF. CDR3 bases: TGTGCCAGCAGTTTGCAGATGAACACTGAAGCTTTCTTT.

The chain uses TRBV11-3 and TRBJ2-7; the D gene is possibly TRBD1 (6 bases). The V and J ends lost 2 bases and 3 bases respectively, with 14 bases between them. The CDR3 runs to 15 residues. The germline gives CDR1 SGHNT, CDR2 YENEEA. This chain's CDR3 is CASSLHTGTIYEQYF. The CDR3 DNA follows: TGTGCCAGCAGCTTACACACCGGGACAATCTACGAGCAGTACTTC.

The rearrangement links TRBV7-2 to TRBJ2-2; D is unresolved. The germline V and J ends were trimmed by 5 bases and 6 bases, with 7 bases remaining between them. Germline CDR1 reads SGHTA; CDR2 reads FQGNSA. CDR3 size: 12 residues. This chain's CDR3 is CASSSPPGELFF. The DNA for the CDR3 is TGTGCCAGCAGCAGCCCTCCCGGGGAGCTGTTTTTT.

This chain joins TRBV2 and TRBJ1-5, with TRBD1 identical over 7 bases. There are 13 residues in the CDR3. V trimming: 6 bases; J trimming: 7 bases; junction bases outside the gene matches: 6. From germline, CDR1 is SNHLY and CDR2 FYNNEI. The CDR3 region has the DNA TGTGCCAGCAGGGGTCGACAGGGCCAGCCCCAGCATTTT. It is translated as CASRGRQGQPQHF.